This T cell receptor (beta chain) was retrieved from a study of identical twins. TCRdb re-derived calls from the 5' RACE reads in MiXCR, one entry per CDR3 protein. The sample has 450,000 to 600,000 distinct CDR3 sequences, approximately 20% seen once. CDR3 length equals 12 residues. Trimming removed 8 bases at V and 1 base at J, with 11 bases between. Germline V gives CDR1 DFQATT, CDR2 SNEGSKA (reference sequence). The sample also formed part of further work on yellow fever vaccine responses in identical twins.

This clonotype originated in a young woman in good health. The chain recombines TRBV20-1 with TRBJ1-1; D ambiguous. The sequenced sample was CD4+ T cells sorted from blood. The DNA for the CDR3 is TGCAGTTCCCCGGGTCGGAACACTGAAGCTTTCTTT. It specifies CSSPGRNTEAFF.